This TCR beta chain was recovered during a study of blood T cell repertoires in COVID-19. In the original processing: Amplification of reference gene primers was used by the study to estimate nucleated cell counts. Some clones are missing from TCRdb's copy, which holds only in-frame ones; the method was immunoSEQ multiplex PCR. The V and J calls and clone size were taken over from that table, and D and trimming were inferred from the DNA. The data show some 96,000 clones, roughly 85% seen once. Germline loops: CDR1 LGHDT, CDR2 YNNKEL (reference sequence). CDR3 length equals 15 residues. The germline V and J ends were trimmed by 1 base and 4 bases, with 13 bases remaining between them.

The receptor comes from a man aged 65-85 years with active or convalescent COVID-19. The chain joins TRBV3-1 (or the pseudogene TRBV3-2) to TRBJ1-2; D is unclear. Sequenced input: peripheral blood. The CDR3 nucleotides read TGTGCCAGCAGCCAAGGGGCGGAGGGAGGCTATGGCTACACCTTC. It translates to CASSQGAEGGYGYTF.